Each of the 26 T cell receptor beta chains below was sequenced from the same sample in a study of blood T cell repertoires in COVID-19. The method was immunoSEQ multiplex PCR; TCRdb's version includes in-frame clones alone and lacks a portion of them. The table lists roughly 61,000 clones, over 75% of them singletons. The sequencing input was peripheral blood. These receptors were obtained from a man in his forties or fifties with active COVID-19.

The chain employs TRBV11-2 and TRBJ1-5; D call uncertain. Trimming stripped 5 bases from V and 3 bases from J, with 8 bases between. This CDR3 has 13 amino acids. Germline V lookup: CDR1 SGHAT, CDR2 FQNNGV. As DNA, the CDR3 is TGTGCCAGCAGCCACGGGGTCAATCAGCCCCAGCATTTT. This sequence encodes CASSHGVNQPQHF.

J is TRBJ1-1 and V is TRBV20-1; D is unresolved. The CDR3 runs to 11 residues. Germline V gene data show CDR1 as DFQATT and CDR2 as SNEGSKA (reference sequence). Trimming pared 8 bases from V and 1 base from J, leaving 8 bases between. DNA of the CDR3: TGCAGTAGGTCGGGGAACACTGAAGCTTTCTTT. Residues: CSRSGNTEAFF.

The gene calls are TRBV5-1 and TRBJ2-7, with D possibly being TRBD2 (6 bases). The CDR3 runs to 15 residues. Germline-derived CDR1 and CDR2 are SGHRS and YFSETQ. Trimming stripped 1 base from V and 2 bases from J, with 13 bases between. The CDR3 here is CASSLNTGSAYEQYF. The CDR3 DNA reads TGCGCCAGCAGCTTGAATACCGGGAGCGCCTACGAGCAGTACTTC.

V usage is TRBV9 and J usage is TRBJ2-1, with 9 bases lining up with TRBD2. The germline CDR1 and CDR2 sequences are SGDLS and YYNGEE. CDR3 length: 16 amino acids. The trim removed 0 bases at V and 6 bases at J, leaving 7 bases unmatched. In DNA form, the CDR3 reads TGTGCCAGCAGCGTAGTAGGTAGCGGGAGCTCCAATGAGCAGTTCTTC. Translated: CASSVVGSGSSNEQFF.

The chain couples TRBV18 to TRBJ1-4; D may be TRBD1 (6 bases). The ends were cut back, 3 bases at V and 4 bases at J, with 9 bases in the middle. The length of the CDR3 is 14 residues. Germline V gene lookup returns CDR1 KGHSH and CDR2 LQKENI. CDR3 sequence: CASSPGQSNEKLFF. CDR3 sequence (DNA): TGTGCCAGCTCACCGGGACAAAGTAATGAAAAACTGTTTTTT.

The V and J genes are TRBV9 and TRBJ2-3; a weak D match, TRBD2 (6 bases). Between the trimmed V and J ends, which lost 0 bases and 4 bases, there was a span of 12 bases. Germline V lookup: CDR1 SGDLS, CDR2 YYNGEE. The CDR3 runs 15 residues. This chain's CDR3 is CASSVEDWGADTQYF. Written as DNA, the CDR3 is TGTGCCAGCAGCGTAGAAGATTGGGGGGCAGATACGCAGTATTTT.

This clone was detected a few times. The rearrangement joins TRBV5-1 to TRBJ1-6, with D unclear. This CDR3 comprises 14 residues. With 0 bases removed from V and 9 bases from J, the gap between germline ends came to 10 bases. The germline V gene has CDR1 SGHRS and CDR2 YFSETQ. The CDR3 sequence is CASSLGLQVSPLHF. CDR3 nucleotide sequence: TGCGCCAGCAGCTTGGGTCTCCAGGTTTCACCCCTCCACTTT.

The rearrangement links TRBV9 to TRBJ1-5, with a tentative D call TRBD1 (5 bases). The CDR3 sequence is 15 residues long. V was trimmed by 3 bases and J by 0 bases, leaving 10 bases between them. Germline CDR1 is SGDLS and CDR2 is YYNGEE. The CDR3 sequence is CASSAGSHSNQPQHF. DNA for the CDR3: TGTGCCAGCAGCGCAGGGTCCCATAGCAATCAGCCCCAGCATTTT.

The chain uses TRBV19 and TRBJ1-2; a weak D match, TRBD1 (5 bases). Per germline, CDR1 LNHDA and CDR2 SQIVND (reference sequence). The CDR3 loop spans 13 amino acids. The V end was cut by 9 bases, the J end by 5 bases, with 16 bases between. Here the CDR3 DNA reads TGTGCCAGCGGGCCGCGACAGCCTTATGGCTACACCTTC. Translating gives CASGPRQPYGYTF.

The chain recombines TRBV28 with TRBJ1-5; 7 positions agree with TRBD1. CDR1 MDHEN and CDR2 SYDVKM come from the germline V gene. The CDR3 spans 19 residues. V was pared by 3 bases and J by 0 bases, with 14 bases of the junction left unmatched. The CDR3 nucleotides are TGTGCCAGCAGTTTTGGTCCCAGGGGGAGCTCTTATAGCAATCAGCCCCAGCATTTT. Protein product: CASSFGPRGSSYSNQPQHF.

Here the CDR3 DNA reads TGTGCCAGCAGTGAAGGACAGGGGAGGTTCAATGAGCAGTTCTTC. It specifies CASSEGQGRFNEQFF. The V call is TRBV6-1, the J call TRBJ2-1; 8 nucleotides align to TRBD1. J gave up 6 bases and V 1 base, and 5 bases lay outside the gene matches. The germline CDR1 and CDR2 sequences are MNHNS and SASEGT. The CDR3 has 15 residues.

The chain is built from TRBV19 and TRBJ2-7; weak D call: TRBD1 (5 bases). CDR1 and CDR2 (germline): LNHDA, SQIVND (reference sequence). This CDR3 contains 13 residues. Trimming cost V 5 bases and J 2 bases, with 10 bases left between them. Here the CDR3 reads CASSRQGTYEQYF. DNA for the CDR3: TGTGCCAGTAGTCGGCAGGGTACCTACGAGCAGTACTTC.

J is TRBJ2-5 and V is TRBV7-6; TRBD1 aligns across 10 bases. This CDR3 spans 15 amino acids. V dropped 4 bases and J dropped 5; count of bases not matched to a gene: 7. The germline CDR1 and CDR2 sequences are SGHVS and FNYEAQ. CDR3: CASSSRQGAMETQYF. Written as DNA, the CDR3 is TGTGCCAGCAGCTCTAGACAGGGGGCAATGGAGACCCAGTACTTC.

V and J are TRBV2 and TRBJ2-2, with 9 bases that match TRBD1. The CDR3 has 15 amino acids. Looked up from germline, CDR1 is SNHLY and CDR2 is FYNNEI. J gave up 5 bases and V 4 bases, and 5 bases lay outside the gene matches. CDR3 bases: TGTGCCAGCAGTGTACAGGGGGCGCGGACCGGGGAGCTGTTTTTT. Translated: CASSVQGARTGELFF.

The chain employs TRBV7-6 and TRBJ2-2; D gene uncertain. The V end lost 5 bases, the J end lost 3 bases, and 16 bases lay between the germline ends. This CDR3 spans 16 amino acids. Germline CDR1 reads SGHVS; CDR2 reads FNYEAQ. CDR3 sequence: CASSPRYARDTGELFF. The CDR3 DNA follows: TGTGCCAGCAGCCCGAGATACGCACGGGACACCGGGGAGCTGTTTTTT.

The rearrangement links TRBV5-6 to TRBJ2-7, with 10 nucleotides matching TRBD2. The CDR3 length is 14 residues. Losses at the gene ends were 4 bases for V and 6 bases for J; bases not matched to a gene: 7. Germline V gives CDR1 SGHDT, CDR2 YYEEEE. In DNA form, the CDR3 reads TGTGCCAGCAGCCCCGGACTAGCGGCAGGCGAGCAGTACTTC. This codes for CASSPGLAAGEQYF.

The V call is TRBV7-2, the J call TRBJ1-6; D is undetermined. CDR3 length: 12 amino acids. Trimming took off 5 bases at V and 11 bases at J, with 10 bases between the two ends. The germline V gene has CDR1 SGHTA and CDR2 FQGNSA. The DNA of the CDR3 is TGTGCCAGCAGCACGAGGGTGACACCCCTCCACTTT. This codes for CASSTRVTPLHF.

The count of this clone is one. V and J are TRBV15 and TRBJ1-4; 8 nucleotides agree with TRBD1. The CDR3 is made up of 13 amino acids. CDR1 LNHNV and CDR2 YYDKDF come from the germline V gene (reference sequence). V shed 1 base and J 8 bases; nucleotides not matched to a gene: 0. The CDR3 reads CATSRGQGEKLFF. The CDR3 DNA is TGTGCCACCAGCAGAGGACAGGGGGAAAAACTGTTTTTT. Full variable domain (remainder filled in from reference TRBV15 and TRBJ1-4): DAMVIQNPRYQVTQFGKPVTLSCSQTLNHNVMYWYQQKSSQAPKLLFHYYDKDFNNEADTPDNFQSRRPNTSFCFLDIRSPGLGDTAMYLCATSRGQGEKLFFGSGTQLSVL.

The V gene is TRBV19, the J gene TRBJ1-6, with D perhaps TRBD1 (6 bases). The V end lost 7 bases, the J end lost 0 bases, and 13 bases lay between the germline ends. Germline CDR1 LNHDA, CDR2 SQIVND (reference sequence). The CDR3 covers 16 residues. CDR3 protein: CASNDQGSSYNSPLHF. The CDR3 DNA follows: TGTGCCAGTAATGATCAGGGGAGCTCCTATAATTCACCCCTCCACTTT.

V usage is TRBV19 and J usage is TRBJ1-1; D not resolved. Germline CDR1 and CDR2: LNHDA and SQIVND (reference sequence). V was pared by 0 bases and J by 4 bases, with 9 bases between. CDR3 length: 14 amino acids. The CDR3: CASSIEPPGTEAFF. DNA for the CDR3: TGTGCCAGTAGTATAGAGCCCCCAGGCACTGAAGCTTTCTTT.

V usage is TRBV5-6 and J usage is TRBJ2-7, with D tentatively TRBD2 (6 bases). V was trimmed by 4 bases and J by 1 base, leaving 15 bases between them. The germline CDR1 and CDR2 sequences are SGHDT and YYEEEE. The CDR3 contains 15 residues. CDR3 coding DNA: TGTGCCAGCAGCCCTTTGGGACTGGGGTCCTACGAGCAGTACTTC. This encodes CASSPLGLGSYEQYF.

V usage is TRBV4-2 and J usage is TRBJ2-1, with a possible D match to TRBD1 (6 bases). The length of the CDR3 is 17 residues. Trimming cost V 4 bases and J 2 bases, with 18 bases left between them. From germline, CDR1 is LGHNA and CDR2 YNFKEQ. The CDR3 protein is CASSPSLAGDPYNEQFF. The CDR3 nucleotides read TGTGCCAGCAGCCCAAGTCTCGCAGGGGACCCCTACAATGAGCAGTTCTTC.

The chain couples TRBV19 to TRBJ1-1, with D possibly being TRBD1 (6 bases). The CDR3 length is 16 residues. Germline V gene data show CDR1 as LNHDA and CDR2 as SQIVND (reference sequence). Between the trimmed V and J ends, which lost 2 bases and 2 bases, there was a span of 15 bases. CDR3 residues: CASSIRRDTLNTEAFF. The CDR3 nucleotides read TGTGCCAGTAGTATACGTCGGGACACCCTCAACACTGAAGCTTTCTTT.

The chain recombines TRBV19 with TRBJ2-1; D call uncertain. This CDR3 contains 15 residues. The germline V gene has CDR1 LNHDA and CDR2 SQIVND (reference sequence). The V gene lost 3 bases and the J gene lost 3 bases, with 12 bases spanning the gap. The CDR3 is CASSISPRFYNEQFF. The CDR3 DNA sequence: TGTGCCAGTAGTATTTCCCCCAGGTTCTACAATGAGCAGTTCTTC.

The rearrangement links TRBV5-6 to TRBJ1-2, with D maybe TRBD1 (6 bases). This CDR3 region has 13 residues. With 0 bases removed from V and 7 bases from J, the gap between germline ends came to 10 bases. The germline gives CDR1 SGHDT, CDR2 YYEEEE. The CDR3 bases are TGTGCCAGCAGCTTGGGTGGGGGGGCTGGCTACACCTTC. Its translation is CASSLGGGAGYTF.

This chain joins TRBV20-1 and TRBJ1-2; 7 positions agree with TRBD1. CDR3 length: 13 amino acids. CDR1 is DFQATT, CDR2 SNEGSKA, per germline (reference sequence). V gave up 3 bases and J gave up 3 bases; unmatched junction bases: 4. The CDR3 DNA reads as TGCAGTGCTAGTAGGGACAGCGACTATGGCTACACCTTC. This sequence encodes CSASRDSDYGYTF.